One and the same sample provided the 9 T cell receptor beta chains below, sequenced in a study of T cells in Graves' hyperthyroidism and ophthalmopathy. Amplification of TCR beta CDR3 regions was performed using RNA transcripts as template. During a first-round RT-PCR of the TCR CDR3, the HTBI primer set was used. TCRdb reprocessed the multiplex PCR reads with MiXCR, giving one entry per CDR3 protein. The sample lists hundreds of thousands of distinct CDR3 sequences; 16% were seen once. The specimen sequenced was blood. These receptors were taken from a woman aged 40 to 55 with Graves' ophthalmopathy.

This clonotype was recorded at least ten times. The gene calls are TRBV29-1 and TRBJ2-3, with D perhaps TRBD1 (6 bases). Germline V lookup: CDR1 SQVTM, CDR2 ANQGSEA. This CDR3 is built from 16 residues. The germline V and J ends were trimmed by 6 bases and 1 base, with 20 bases remaining between them. DNA for the CDR3: TGCAGCGTCCCCCTCTACAGGGATCGGGGCACAGATACGCAGTATTTT. Encoded protein: CSVPLYRDRGTDTQYF.

This clonotype was counted many times. The chain uses TRBV6-2 or TRBV6-3 and TRBJ1-2, with TRBD1 matching over 8 bases. Trimming removed 6 bases from V and 0 bases from J; junction bases left unmatched: 9. The CDR3 sequence is 16 residues long. Germline V gene data show CDR1 as MNHEY and CDR2 as SVGEGT. For the CDR3, the DNA is TGTGCCAGCAGCTCCCCTACGGGACAGGCTAACTATGGCTACACCTTC. Amino acid sequence: CASSSPTGQANYGYTF.

This clonotype was picked up a small number of times. The rearrangement uses TRBV19 and TRBJ1-5; 10 bases map to TRBD1. The CDR3 is 15 amino acids. Germline V gene sequence: CDR1 LNHDA, CDR2 SQIVND (reference sequence). J was trimmed by 4 bases and V by 6 bases; bases with no gene match: 6. The CDR3 reads CASSWGQGPNQPQHF. The CDR3 bases are TGTGCCAGTAGCTGGGGACAGGGGCCGAATCAGCCCCAGCATTTT.

The chain couples TRBV19 to TRBJ1-1; 7 bases align to TRBD1. Per germline, CDR1 LNHDA and CDR2 SQIVND (reference sequence). This CDR3 has 14 residues. J lost 5 bases, V lost 7 bases, and 10 bases had no gene match. In DNA form, the CDR3 reads TGTGCCAGTACATCCCAGGGGGGTGTAACTGAAGCTTTCTTT. It is translated as CASTSQGGVTEAFF.

The chain employs TRBV20-1 and TRBJ2-3; 7 nucleotides line up with TRBD2. Losses at the gene ends were 6 bases for V and 5 bases for J; bases not matched to a gene: 14. Germline-derived CDR1 and CDR2 are DFQATT and SNEGSKA (reference sequence). The CDR3 totals 15 residues. CDR3 nucleotide sequence: TGCAGTGCCAGCATCCGGGGCGGGAGTGGAGATACGCAGTATTTT. It codes for CSASIRGGSGDTQYF.

The J gene is TRBJ2-7, the V gene TRBV10-2; 11 nucleotides agree with TRBD2. The trim removed 0 bases at V and 7 bases at J, leaving 11 bases unmatched. CDR1 is WSHSY and CDR2 is SAAADI in the germline V gene. This CDR3 region has 17 residues. As DNA, the CDR3 is TGCGCCAGCAGTGAGTCGTCCCCTAGCGGGAGGTTTTGGGAGCAGTACTTC. Amino acids: CASSESSPSGRFWEQYF.

The rearrangement joins TRBV11-3 to TRBJ2-5; no firm D call. Germline assignment: CDR1 SGHNT and CDR2 YENEEA. This CDR3 is built from 14 residues. V dropped 2 bases and J dropped 1 base, with 8 bases sitting between them. The CDR3 sequence: CASSLSRLQETQYF. The CDR3, as DNA: TGTGCCAGCAGCTTATCGCGGCTCCAAGAGACCCAGTACTTC.

This clonotype was recorded many times. The V gene is TRBV5-1, the J gene TRBJ2-3; possibly TRBD2 for D (6 bases). The CDR3 length is 15 residues. Germline assignment: CDR1 SGHRS and CDR2 YFSETQ. The V gene lost 0 bases and the J gene lost 4 bases, with 12 bases spanning the gap. The CDR3 sequence is CASSLAVAEPDTQYF. CDR3 nucleotide sequence: TGCGCCAGCAGCTTGGCTGTAGCGGAGCCAGATACGCAGTATTTT.

This clonotype was seen many times. The chain employs TRBV30 and TRBJ1-1, with D unresolved. The CDR3 length is 12 residues. Germline V lookup: CDR1 GTSNPN, CDR2 SVGIG (reference sequence). V was cut by 4 bases and J by 6 bases, with 12 bases left in between. In DNA form, the CDR3 reads TGTGCCTGGATTGGAGGAGGACCTGAAGCTTTCTTT. It encodes CAWIGGGPEAFF.